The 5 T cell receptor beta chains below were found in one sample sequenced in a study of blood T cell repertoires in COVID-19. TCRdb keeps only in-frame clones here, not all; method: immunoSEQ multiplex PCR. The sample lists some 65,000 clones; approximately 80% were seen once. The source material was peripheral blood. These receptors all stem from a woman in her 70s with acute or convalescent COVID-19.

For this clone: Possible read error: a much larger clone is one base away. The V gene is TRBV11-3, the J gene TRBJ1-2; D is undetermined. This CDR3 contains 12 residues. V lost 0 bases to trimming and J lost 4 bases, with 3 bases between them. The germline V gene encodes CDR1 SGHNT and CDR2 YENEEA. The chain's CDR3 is CASSLDSYGYTF. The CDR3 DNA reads TGTGCCAGCAGCTTAGATAGCTATGGCTACACCTTC.

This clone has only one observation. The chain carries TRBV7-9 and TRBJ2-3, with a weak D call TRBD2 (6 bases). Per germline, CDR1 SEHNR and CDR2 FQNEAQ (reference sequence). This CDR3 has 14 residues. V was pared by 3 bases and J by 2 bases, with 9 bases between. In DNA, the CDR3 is TGTGCCAGCAGCTTGCGGGGCGCCACAGATACGCAGTATTTT. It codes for CASSLRGATDTQYF.

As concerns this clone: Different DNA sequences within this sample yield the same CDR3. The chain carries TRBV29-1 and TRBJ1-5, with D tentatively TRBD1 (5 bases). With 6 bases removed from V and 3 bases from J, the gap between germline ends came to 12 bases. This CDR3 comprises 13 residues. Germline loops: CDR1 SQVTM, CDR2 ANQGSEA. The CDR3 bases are TGCAGCGTGACCGACAGTCCCAATCAGCCCCAGCATTTT. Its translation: CSVTDSPNQPQHF.

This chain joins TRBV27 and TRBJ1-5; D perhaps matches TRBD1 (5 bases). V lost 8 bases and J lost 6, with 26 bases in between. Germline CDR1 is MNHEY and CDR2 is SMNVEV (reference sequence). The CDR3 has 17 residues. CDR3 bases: TGTGCCAGCGGCCCCATGTCAGCAGCTGTGGGGGGTCAGCCCCAGCATTTT. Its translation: CASGPMSAAVGGQPQHF.

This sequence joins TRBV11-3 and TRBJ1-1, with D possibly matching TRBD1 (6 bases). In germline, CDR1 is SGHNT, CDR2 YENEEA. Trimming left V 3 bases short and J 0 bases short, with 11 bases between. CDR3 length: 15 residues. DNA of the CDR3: TGTGCCAGCAGCTTCCGTACAGGGTTGAACACTGAAGCTTTCTTT. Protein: CASSFRTGLNTEAFF.